This TCR beta chain is drawn from a study of CD8+ T cells in alopecia areata. Study-wide context: Each of the treated patients was given oral tofacitinib, 5 to 10 mg twice daily, for moderate-to-severe alopecia areata. The study, taken as a whole, reports: Patients displayed less clarity in TCR sharing than mice, a finding possibly related to HLA. Higher clonality than in normal scalp was seen in lesional scalp, especially alopecia totalis/universalis.

The CDR3 spans 13 residues. The V gene lost 1 base and the J gene lost 7 bases, with 8 bases spanning the gap. In germline, CDR1 is SEHNR, CDR2 FQNEAQ (reference sequence). Extraction of RNA preceded its reverse transcription into cDNA, which served as the sequencing template. Profiling relied on immunoSEQ multiplex PCR, and the TCRdb table lists in-frame clones only, not all of them. This repertoire shows 140,000 or so clones, approximately 50% found once; its top ten account for less than 1%. Isolation of CD4+ and CD8+ T cells from PBMCs was achieved by sorting. Only a few counts were recorded for this clone. What it binds is unknown.

The sequences come from CD4+ T cells sorted from blood, collected at week 0. The J gene is TRBJ1-5, the V gene TRBV7-9; D is unresolved. This clonotype was sampled from a human donor with alopecia areata. The CDR3 bases are TGTGCCAGCAGCTTAGGCGTCTCCCAGCCCCAGCATTTT. Translating gives CASSLGVSQPQHF.